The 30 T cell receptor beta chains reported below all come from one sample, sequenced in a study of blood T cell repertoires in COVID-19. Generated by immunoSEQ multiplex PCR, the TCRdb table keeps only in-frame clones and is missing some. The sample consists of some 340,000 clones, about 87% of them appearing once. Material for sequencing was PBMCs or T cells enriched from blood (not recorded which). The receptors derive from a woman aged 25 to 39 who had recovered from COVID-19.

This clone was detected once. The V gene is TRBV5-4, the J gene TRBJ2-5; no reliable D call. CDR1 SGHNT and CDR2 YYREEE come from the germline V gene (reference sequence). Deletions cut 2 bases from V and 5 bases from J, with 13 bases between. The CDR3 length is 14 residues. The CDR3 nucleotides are TGTGCCAGCAGCTTAACAGCTTATGGCGAGACCCAGTACTTC. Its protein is CASSLTAYGETQYF.

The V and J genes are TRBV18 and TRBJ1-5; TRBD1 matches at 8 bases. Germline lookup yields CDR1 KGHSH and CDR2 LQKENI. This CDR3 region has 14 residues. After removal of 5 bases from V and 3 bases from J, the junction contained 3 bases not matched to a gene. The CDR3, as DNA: TGTGCCAGCTCATCGGGACAGGACAATCAGCCCCAGCATTTT. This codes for CASSSGQDNQPQHF.

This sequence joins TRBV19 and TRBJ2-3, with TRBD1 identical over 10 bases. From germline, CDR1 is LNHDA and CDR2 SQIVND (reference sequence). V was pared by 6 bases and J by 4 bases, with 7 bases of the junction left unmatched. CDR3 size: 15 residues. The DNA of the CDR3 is TGTGCCAGTAGAATGACAGGGGGCATGGCAGATACGCAGTATTTT. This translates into CASRMTGGMADTQYF.

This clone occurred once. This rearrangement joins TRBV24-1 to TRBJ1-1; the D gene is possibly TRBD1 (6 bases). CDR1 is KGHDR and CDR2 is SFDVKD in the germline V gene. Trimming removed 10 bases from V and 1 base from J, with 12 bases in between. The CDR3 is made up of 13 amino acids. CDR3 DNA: TGTGCCACTAGACGCAGGGGGAACACTGAAGCTTTCTTT. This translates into CATRRRGNTEAFF.

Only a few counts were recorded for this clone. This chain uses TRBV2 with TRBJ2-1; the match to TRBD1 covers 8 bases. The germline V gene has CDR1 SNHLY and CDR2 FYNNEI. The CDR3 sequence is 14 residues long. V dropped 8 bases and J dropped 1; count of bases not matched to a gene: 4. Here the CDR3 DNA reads TGTGCCAGCTTCAGGGGGCTGTCCTACAATGAGCAGTTCTTC. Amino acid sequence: CASFRGLSYNEQFF. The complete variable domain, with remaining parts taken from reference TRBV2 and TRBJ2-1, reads EPEVTQTPSHQVTQMGQEVILRCVPISNHLYFYWYRQILGQKVEFLVSFYNNEISEKSEIFDDQFSVERPDGSNFTLKIRSTKLEDSAMYFCASFRGLSYNEQFFGPGTRLTVL.

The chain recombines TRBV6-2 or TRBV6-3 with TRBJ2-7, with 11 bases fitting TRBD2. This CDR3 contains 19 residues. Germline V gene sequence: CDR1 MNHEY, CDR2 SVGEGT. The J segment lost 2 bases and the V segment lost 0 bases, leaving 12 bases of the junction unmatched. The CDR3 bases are TGTGCCAGCAGTTACTCGCGGCCTAGCGGGGGGCATCCCCCCTACGAGCAGTACTTC. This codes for CASSYSRPSGGHPPYEQYF.

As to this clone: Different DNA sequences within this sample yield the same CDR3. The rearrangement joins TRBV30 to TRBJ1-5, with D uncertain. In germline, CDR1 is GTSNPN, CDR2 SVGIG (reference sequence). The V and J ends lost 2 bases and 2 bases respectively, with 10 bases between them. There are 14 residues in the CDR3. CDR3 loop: CAWSKGGGNQPQHF. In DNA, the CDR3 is TGTGCCTGGAGTAAGGGAGGAGGCAATCAGCCCCAGCATTTT.

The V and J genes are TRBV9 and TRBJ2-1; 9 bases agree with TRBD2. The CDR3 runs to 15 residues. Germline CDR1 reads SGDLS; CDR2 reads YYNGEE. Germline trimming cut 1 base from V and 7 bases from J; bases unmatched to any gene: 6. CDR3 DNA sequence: TGTGCCAGCAGCGTATGGACTAGCGCAGAAAATGAGCAGTTCTTC. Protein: CASSVWTSAENEQFF.

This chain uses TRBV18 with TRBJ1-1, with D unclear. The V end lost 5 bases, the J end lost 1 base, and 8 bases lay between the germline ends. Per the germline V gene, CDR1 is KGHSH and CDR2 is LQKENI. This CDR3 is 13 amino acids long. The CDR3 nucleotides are TGTGCCAGCTCATCCGGGAGGAACACTGAAGCTTTCTTT. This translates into CASSSGRNTEAFF.

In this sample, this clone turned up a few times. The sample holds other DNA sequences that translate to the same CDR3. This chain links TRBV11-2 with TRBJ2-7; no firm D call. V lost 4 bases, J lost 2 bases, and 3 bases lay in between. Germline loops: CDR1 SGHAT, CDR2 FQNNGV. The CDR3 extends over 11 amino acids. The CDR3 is CASSSTYEQYF. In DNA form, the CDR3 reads TGTGCCAGCAGCTCTACCTACGAGCAGTACTTC.

The CDR3, as DNA: TGTGCCAGCAGCCCCAGGGGGGTAGCAGGTGAAAAACTGTTTTTT. Protein product: CASSPRGVAGEKLFF. The V and J genes are TRBV9 and TRBJ1-4; 7 nucleotides line up with TRBD1. V lost 4 bases, J lost 7 bases, and 10 bases stayed unmatched. The germline gives CDR1 SGDLS, CDR2 YYNGEE. This CDR3 contains 15 residues.

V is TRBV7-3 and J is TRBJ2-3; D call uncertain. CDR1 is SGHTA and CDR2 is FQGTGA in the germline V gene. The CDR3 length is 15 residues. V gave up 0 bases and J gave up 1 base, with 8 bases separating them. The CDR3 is CASSLTRSGTDTQYF. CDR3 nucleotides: TGTGCCAGCAGCTTAACGAGGAGCGGCACAGATACGCAGTATTTT.

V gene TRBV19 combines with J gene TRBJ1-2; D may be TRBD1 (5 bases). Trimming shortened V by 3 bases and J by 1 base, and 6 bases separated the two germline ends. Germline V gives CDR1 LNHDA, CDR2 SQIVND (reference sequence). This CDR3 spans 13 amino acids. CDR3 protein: CASSMDINYGYTF. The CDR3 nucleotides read TGTGCCAGTAGTATGGACATTAACTATGGCTACACCTTC. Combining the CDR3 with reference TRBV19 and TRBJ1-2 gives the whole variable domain DGGITQSPKYLFRKEGQNVTLSCEQNLNHDAMYWYRQDPGQGLRLIYYSQIVNDFQKGDIAEGYSVSREKKESFPLTVTSAQKNPTAFYLCASSMDINYGYTFGSGTRLTVV.

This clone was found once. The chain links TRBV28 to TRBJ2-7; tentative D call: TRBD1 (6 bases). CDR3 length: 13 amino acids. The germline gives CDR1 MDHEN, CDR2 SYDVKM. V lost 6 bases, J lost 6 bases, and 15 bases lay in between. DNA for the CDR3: TGTGCCAGCAGGGAAGGACAGAAGGTCGAGCAGTACTTC. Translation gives CASREGQKVEQYF.

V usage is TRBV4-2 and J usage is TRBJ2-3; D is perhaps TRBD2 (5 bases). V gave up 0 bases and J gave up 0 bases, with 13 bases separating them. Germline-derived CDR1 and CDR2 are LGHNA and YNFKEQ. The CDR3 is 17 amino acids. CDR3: CASSQDTSGDSTDTQYF. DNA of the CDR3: TGTGCCAGCAGCCAAGATACGAGCGGAGACAGCACAGATACGCAGTATTTT.

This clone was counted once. CDR3 in DNA: TGTGCCAGCAGTGTAGGGGTCCGTAACAACTATGGCTACACCTTC. Translated, it gives CASSVGVRNNYGYTF. The chain couples TRBV2 to TRBJ1-2, with D perhaps matching TRBD1 (5 bases). CDR1 and CDR2 from the germline V gene are SNHLY and FYNNEI. The CDR3 has 15 amino acids. Trimming took off 4 bases at V and 2 bases at J, with 14 bases between the two ends.

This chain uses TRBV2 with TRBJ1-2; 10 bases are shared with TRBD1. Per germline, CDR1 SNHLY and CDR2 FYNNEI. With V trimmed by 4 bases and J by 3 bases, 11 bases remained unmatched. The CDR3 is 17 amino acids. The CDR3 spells CASSGPGQGLSYYGYTF. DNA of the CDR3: TGTGCCAGCAGTGGGCCGGGACAGGGGCTTAGTTACTATGGCTACACCTTC. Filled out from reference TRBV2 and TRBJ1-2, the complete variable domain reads EPEVTQTPSHQVTQMGQEVILRCVPISNHLYFYWYRQILGQKVEFLVSFYNNEISEKSEIFDDQFSVERPDGSNFTLKIRSTKLEDSAMYFCASSGPGQGLSYYGYTFGSGTRLTVV.

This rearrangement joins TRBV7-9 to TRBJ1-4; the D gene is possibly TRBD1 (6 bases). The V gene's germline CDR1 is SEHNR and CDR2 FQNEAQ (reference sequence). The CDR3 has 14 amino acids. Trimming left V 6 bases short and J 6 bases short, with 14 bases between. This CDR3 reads CASSIAWGHEKLFF. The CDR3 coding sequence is TGTGCCAGCAGTATTGCGTGGGGGCATGAAAAACTGTTTTTT.

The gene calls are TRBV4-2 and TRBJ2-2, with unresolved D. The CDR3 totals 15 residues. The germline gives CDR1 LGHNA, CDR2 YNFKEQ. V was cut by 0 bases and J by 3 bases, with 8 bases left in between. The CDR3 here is CASSQDGRDTGELFF. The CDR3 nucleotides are TGTGCCAGCAGCCAAGATGGGCGAGACACCGGGGAGCTGTTTTTT.

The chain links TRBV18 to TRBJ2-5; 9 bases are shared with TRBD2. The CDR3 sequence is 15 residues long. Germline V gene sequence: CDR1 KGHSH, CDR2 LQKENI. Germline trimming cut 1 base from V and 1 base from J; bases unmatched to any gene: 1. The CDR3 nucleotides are TGTGCCAGCTCACCACAGCGGGGGGTCCAAGAGACCCAGTACTTC. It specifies CASSPQRGVQETQYF.

The CDR3 DNA reads TGTGCCAGTAGTATGGACATAGGATTCGACAATGAGCAGTTCTTC. This codes for CASSMDIGFDNEQFF. The V gene is TRBV19, the J gene TRBJ2-1; D might be TRBD1 (5 bases). Germline V lookup: CDR1 LNHDA, CDR2 SQIVND (reference sequence). The CDR3 is 15 residues long. With 3 bases removed from V and 5 bases from J, the gap between germline ends came to 14 bases.

The CDR3 region has the DNA TGCGCCAGCAGCCAAGATACCCCGGGGGGCTCTGGCTACACCTTC. Protein product: CASSQDTPGGSGYTF. The gene calls are TRBV4-3 and TRBJ1-2, with D maybe TRBD1 (6 bases). V lost 0 bases to trimming and J lost 7 bases, with 15 bases between them. This CDR3 is 15 amino acids long. Per the germline V gene, CDR1 is LGHNA and CDR2 is YSLEER.

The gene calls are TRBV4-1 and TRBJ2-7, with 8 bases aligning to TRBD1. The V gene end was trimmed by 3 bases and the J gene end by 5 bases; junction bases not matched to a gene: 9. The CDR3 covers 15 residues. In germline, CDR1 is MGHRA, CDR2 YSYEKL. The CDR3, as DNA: TGCGCCAGCAGCCAGGCAGTGACAGGGGTTAACGAGCAGTACTTC. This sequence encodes CASSQAVTGVNEQYF.

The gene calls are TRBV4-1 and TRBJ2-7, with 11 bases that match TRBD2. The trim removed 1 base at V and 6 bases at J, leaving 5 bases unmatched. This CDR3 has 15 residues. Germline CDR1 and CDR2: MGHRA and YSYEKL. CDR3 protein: CASSQVGSGGGEQYF. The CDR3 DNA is TGCGCCAGCAGCCAAGTGGGTAGCGGGGGGGGCGAGCAGTACTTC.

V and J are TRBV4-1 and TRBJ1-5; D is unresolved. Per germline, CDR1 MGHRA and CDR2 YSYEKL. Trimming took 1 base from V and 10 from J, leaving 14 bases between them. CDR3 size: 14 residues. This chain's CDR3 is CASSQGLFYPPQHF. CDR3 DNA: TGCGCCAGCAGCCAAGGCCTTTTCTACCCCCCCCAGCATTTT.

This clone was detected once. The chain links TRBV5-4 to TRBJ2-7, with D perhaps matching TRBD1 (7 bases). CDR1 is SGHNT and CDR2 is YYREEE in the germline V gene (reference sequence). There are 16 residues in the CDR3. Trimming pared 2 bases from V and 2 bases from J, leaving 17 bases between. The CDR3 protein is CASSLSPGGIPYEQYF. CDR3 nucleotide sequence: TGTGCCAGCAGCTTAAGTCCAGGGGGGATCCCCTACGAGCAGTACTTC.

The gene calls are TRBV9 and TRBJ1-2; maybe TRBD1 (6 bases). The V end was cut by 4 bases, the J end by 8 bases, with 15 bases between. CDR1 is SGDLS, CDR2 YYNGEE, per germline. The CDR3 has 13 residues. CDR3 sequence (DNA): TGTGCCAGCAGCACGGACAGCGACTTAGGCTACACCTTC. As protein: CASSTDSDLGYTF.

CDR3 DNA: TGTGCCAGCAGCTTTAGCGGGACAGGGGGAAACACCATATATTTT. Its protein is CASSFSGTGGNTIYF. The chain links TRBV11-2 to TRBJ1-3; TRBD1 agrees at 9 bases. Germline values: CDR1 SGHAT, CDR2 FQNNGV. The junction had 4 bases not matched to a gene; V was cut back by 3 bases and J by 4 bases. The CDR3 contains 15 residues.

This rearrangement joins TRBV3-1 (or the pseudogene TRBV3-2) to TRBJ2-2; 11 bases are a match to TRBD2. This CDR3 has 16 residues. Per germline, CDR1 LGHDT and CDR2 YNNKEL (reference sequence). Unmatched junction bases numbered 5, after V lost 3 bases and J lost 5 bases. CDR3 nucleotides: TGTGCCAGCAGCCAGATAGCGGGGGGGCGTACCGGGGAGCTGTTTTTT. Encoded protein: CASSQIAGGRTGELFF.

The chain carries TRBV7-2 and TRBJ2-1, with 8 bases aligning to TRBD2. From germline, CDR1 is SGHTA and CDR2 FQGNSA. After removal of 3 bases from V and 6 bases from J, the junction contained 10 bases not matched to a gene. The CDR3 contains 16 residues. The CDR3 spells CASSFYGGAGGNEQFF. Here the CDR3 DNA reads TGTGCCAGCAGCTTTTACGGGGGGGCCGGCGGCAATGAGCAGTTCTTC.